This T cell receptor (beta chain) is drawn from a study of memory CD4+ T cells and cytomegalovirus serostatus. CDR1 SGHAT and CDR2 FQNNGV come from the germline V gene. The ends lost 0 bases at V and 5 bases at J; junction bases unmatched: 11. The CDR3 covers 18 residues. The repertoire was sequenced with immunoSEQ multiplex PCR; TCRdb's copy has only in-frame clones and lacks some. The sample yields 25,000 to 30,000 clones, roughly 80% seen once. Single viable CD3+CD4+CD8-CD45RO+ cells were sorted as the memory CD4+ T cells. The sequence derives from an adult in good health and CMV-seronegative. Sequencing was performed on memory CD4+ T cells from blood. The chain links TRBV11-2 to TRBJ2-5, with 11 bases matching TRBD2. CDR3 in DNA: TGTGCCAGCAGCTTAGAAGGAGGGCTAGCGGGGGGCCGGGAGACCCAGTACTTC. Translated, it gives CASSLEGGLAGGRETQYF.